Presented here are 7 T cell receptor beta chains from one specimen sequenced in a study of OX40 agonist ivuxolimab in advanced cancers. Library preparation used the immunoSEQ multiplex PCR assay. Sourced from immuneACCESS, this table was stored by TCRdb with only in-frame sequences that have V and J called. A share of the clones is absent; for the studies checked, an unresolved V gene accounts for under half, and the remainder has no known explanation. Across this sample there are about 68,000 clones, with roughly 80% seen only once. The top ten clones comprise roughly 1.4% of the sample. Source: CD4+ or CD8+ T cells sorted from blood, taken in a trial of the OX40 agonist ivuxolimab. These receptors were collected from an adult with an advanced solid tumor such as melanoma, head and neck, liver or kidney cancer.

V usage is TRBV6-4 and J usage is TRBJ1-5; 8 bases fit TRBD1. V lost 7 bases, J lost 3 bases, and 14 bases stayed unmatched. The CDR3 covers 17 residues. Germline lookup yields CDR1 MRHNA and CDR2 SNTAGT. This chain's CDR3 is CASTPRARGRDNQPQHF. CDR3 nucleotide sequence: TGTGCCAGCACCCCGAGGGCCAGGGGGCGCGACAATCAGCCCCAGCATTTT.

J is TRBJ1-2 and V is TRBV5-1; D perhaps matches TRBD1 (5 bases). Germline V gene sequence: CDR1 SGHRS, CDR2 YFSETQ. This CDR3 has 14 amino acids. V dropped 5 bases and J dropped 4 bases, with 15 bases sitting between them. CDR3 sequence: CASRDNPQGYGYTF. Written as DNA, the CDR3 is TGCGCCAGCAGGGACAACCCCCAGGGCTATGGCTACACCTTC.

This clone is a singleton in its sample. The chain recombines TRBV6-1 with TRBJ1-6; D ambiguous. This CDR3 has 15 residues. CDR1 is MNHNS, CDR2 SASEGT, per germline. Trimming removed 2 bases from V and 3 bases from J, with 8 bases in between. CDR3 sequence: CASSERVIYNSPLHF. The CDR3 coding sequence is TGTGCCAGCAGTGAACGGGTTATCTATAATTCACCCCTCCACTTT.

The V and J genes are TRBV6-5 and TRBJ2-5, with D perhaps being TRBD1 or TRBD2 (5 bases each). The length of the CDR3 is 13 residues. Germline-derived CDR1 and CDR2 are MNHEY and SVGAGI. Trimming pared 6 bases from V and 1 base from J, leaving 9 bases between. CDR3 sequence reads: CASSPGGQETQYF. DNA for the CDR3: TGTGCCAGCAGCCCTGGGGGCCAAGAGACCCAGTACTTC.

This clone was picked up one time. The chain couples TRBV27 to TRBJ1-1, with D tentatively TRBD1 (6 bases). Trimming stripped 6 bases from V and 4 bases from J, with 15 bases between. CDR1 MNHEY and CDR2 SMNVEV come from the germline V gene (reference sequence). The CDR3 is 14 residues long. The CDR3 loop reads CASRRRTGSTEAFF. The DNA of the CDR3 is TGTGCCAGCAGGAGGAGAACAGGGTCCACTGAAGCTTTCTTT.

This chain connects TRBV7-2 to TRBJ2-5; 9 bases match TRBD1. The V segment lost 6 bases and the J segment 4 bases; nucleotides outside the gene matches: 9. CDR3 size: 15 residues. Germline values: CDR1 SGHTA, CDR2 FQGNSA. The CDR3: CASSPWTGATETQYF. The CDR3 DNA is TGTGCCAGCAGTCCATGGACAGGGGCCACAGAGACCCAGTACTTC.

The table lists this clone with a few counts. The chain employs TRBV6-5 and TRBJ2-7, with no clear D. Germline V gene lookup returns CDR1 MNHEY and CDR2 SVGAGI. The CDR3 has 12 residues. V lost 5 bases, J lost 2 bases, and 7 bases lay in between. The CDR3 sequence is CASSEFTYEQYF. DNA for the CDR3: TGTGCCAGCAGTGAGTTCACCTACGAGCAGTACTTC.